The TCR beta chain described here comes from a study of cytomegalovirus exposure and HLA in healthy donors. Use of 60 Vbeta and 13 Jbeta primers characterized the PCR. TCRdb keeps only in-frame clones here, not all; method: immunoSEQ multiplex PCR. The data show 100,000 to 120,000 clones, around 73% seen once. V shed 4 bases, J shed 8 bases, and the junction held 16 bases outside the gene matches. Germline lookup yields CDR1 MDHEN and CDR2 SYDVKM. This CDR3 has 18 amino acids. The sample consisted of PBMCs. This chain links TRBV28 with TRBJ2-1; TRBD2 agrees at 11 bases. This TCR came from a young man in good health and CMV-seronegative. CDR3 residues: CASSSPLVTSGKYHEQFF. In DNA form, the CDR3 reads TGTGCCAGCAGTTCTCCATTGGTGACTAGCGGGAAATATCATGAGCAGTTCTTC.